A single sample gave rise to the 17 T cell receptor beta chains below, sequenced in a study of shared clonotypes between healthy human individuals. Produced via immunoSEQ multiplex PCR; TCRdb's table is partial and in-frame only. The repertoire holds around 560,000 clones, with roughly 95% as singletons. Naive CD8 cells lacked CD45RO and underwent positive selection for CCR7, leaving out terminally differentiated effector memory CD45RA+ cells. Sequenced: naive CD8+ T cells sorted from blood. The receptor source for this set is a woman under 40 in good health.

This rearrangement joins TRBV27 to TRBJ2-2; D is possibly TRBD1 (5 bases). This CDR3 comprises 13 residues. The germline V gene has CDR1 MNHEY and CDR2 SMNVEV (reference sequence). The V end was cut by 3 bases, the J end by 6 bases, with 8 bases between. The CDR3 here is CASSFVGPGELFF. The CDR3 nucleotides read TGTGCCAGCAGTTTTGTGGGGCCCGGGGAGCTGTTTTTT.

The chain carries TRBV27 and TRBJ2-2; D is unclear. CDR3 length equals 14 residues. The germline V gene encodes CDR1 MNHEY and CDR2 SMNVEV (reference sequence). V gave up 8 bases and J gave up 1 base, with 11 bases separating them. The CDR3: CASGLLRNTGELFF. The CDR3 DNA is TGTGCCAGCGGCCTGCTTAGGAACACCGGGGAGCTGTTTTTT.

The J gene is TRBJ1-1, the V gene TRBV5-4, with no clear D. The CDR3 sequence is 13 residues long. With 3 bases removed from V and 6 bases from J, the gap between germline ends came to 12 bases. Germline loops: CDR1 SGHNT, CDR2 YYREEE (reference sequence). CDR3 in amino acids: CASSSEGSAEAFF. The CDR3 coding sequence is TGTGCCAGCAGCTCGGAAGGGTCGGCTGAAGCTTTCTTT.

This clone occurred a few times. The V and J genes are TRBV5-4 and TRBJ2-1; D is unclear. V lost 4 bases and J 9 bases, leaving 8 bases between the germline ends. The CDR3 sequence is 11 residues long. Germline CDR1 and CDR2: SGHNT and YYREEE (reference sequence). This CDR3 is CASSTPAEQFF. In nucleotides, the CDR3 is TGTGCCAGCAGCACTCCGGCTGAGCAGTTCTTC.

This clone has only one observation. Here the CDR3 DNA reads TGTGCCAGCAGTGAGACAGGGGGCCCCATCTATGGCTACACCTTC. Encoded protein: CASSETGGPIYGYTF. The chain combines TRBV27 with TRBJ1-2, with 10 bases matching TRBD1. Trimming removed 5 bases from V and 4 bases from J; junction bases left unmatched: 7. In germline, CDR1 is MNHEY, CDR2 SMNVEV (reference sequence). This CDR3 comprises 15 residues.

DNA for the CDR3: TGTGCCAGCAGTTACGCGGGTAGCTACGAGCAGTACTTC. It translates to CASSYAGSYEQYF. The rearrangement joins TRBV27 to TRBJ2-7; D is perhaps TRBD2 (5 bases). This CDR3 spans 13 amino acids. V was trimmed by 4 bases and J by 3 bases, leaving 10 bases between them. Looked up from germline, CDR1 is MNHEY and CDR2 is SMNVEV (reference sequence).

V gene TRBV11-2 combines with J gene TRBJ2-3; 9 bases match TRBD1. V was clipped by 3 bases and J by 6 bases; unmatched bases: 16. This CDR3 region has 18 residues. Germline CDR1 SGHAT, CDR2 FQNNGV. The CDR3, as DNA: TGTGCCAGCAGCTTTGTACCTACAGGGGGCGCTACGTTGGATACGCAGTATTTT. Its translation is CASSFVPTGGATLDTQYF.

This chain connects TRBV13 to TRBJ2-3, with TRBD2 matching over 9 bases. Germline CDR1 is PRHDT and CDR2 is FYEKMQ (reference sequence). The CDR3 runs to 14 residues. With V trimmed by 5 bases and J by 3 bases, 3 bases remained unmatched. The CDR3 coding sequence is TGTGCCAGCAGCAAGCTAGCGGGAACAGATACGCAGTATTTT. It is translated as CASSKLAGTDTQYF.

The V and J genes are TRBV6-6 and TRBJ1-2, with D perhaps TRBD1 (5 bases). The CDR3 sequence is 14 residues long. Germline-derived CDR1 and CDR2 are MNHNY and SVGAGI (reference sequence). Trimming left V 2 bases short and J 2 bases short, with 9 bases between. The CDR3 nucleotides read TGTGCCAGCAGTTACGGGGCAGGGAACTATGGCTACACCTTC. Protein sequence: CASSYGAGNYGYTF.

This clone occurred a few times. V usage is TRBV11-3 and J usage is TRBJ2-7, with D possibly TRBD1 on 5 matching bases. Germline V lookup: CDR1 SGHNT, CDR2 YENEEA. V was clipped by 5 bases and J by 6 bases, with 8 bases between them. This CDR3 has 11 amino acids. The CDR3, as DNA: TGTGCCAGCAGCCAGGGCGGCGAGCAGTACTTC. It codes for CASSQGGEQYF. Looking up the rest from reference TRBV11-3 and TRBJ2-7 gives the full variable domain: EAGVVQSPRYKIIEKKQPVAFWCNPISGHNTLYWYLQNLGQGPELLIRYENEEAVDDSQLPKDRFSAERLKGVDSTLKIQPAELGDSAVYLCASSQGGEQYFGPGTRLTVT.

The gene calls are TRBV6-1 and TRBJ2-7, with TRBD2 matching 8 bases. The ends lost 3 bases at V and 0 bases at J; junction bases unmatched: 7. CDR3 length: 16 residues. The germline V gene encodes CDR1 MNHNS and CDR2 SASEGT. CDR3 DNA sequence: TGTGCCAGCAGTGACATCCTTAGCGGGGTCTCCTACGAGCAGTACTTC. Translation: CASSDILSGVSYEQYF.

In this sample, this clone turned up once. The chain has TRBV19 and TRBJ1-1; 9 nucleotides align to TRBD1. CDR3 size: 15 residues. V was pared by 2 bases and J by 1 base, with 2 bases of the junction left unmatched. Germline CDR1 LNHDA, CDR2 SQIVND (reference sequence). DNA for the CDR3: TGTGCCAGTAGTATAATGGACAGGGGGAACACTGAAGCTTTCTTT. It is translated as CASSIMDRGNTEAFF.

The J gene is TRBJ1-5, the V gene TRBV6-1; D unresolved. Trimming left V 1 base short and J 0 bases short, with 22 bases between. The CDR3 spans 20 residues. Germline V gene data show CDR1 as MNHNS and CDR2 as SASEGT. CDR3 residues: CASSEVGSIWVHHSNQPQHF. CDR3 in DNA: TGTGCCAGCAGTGAAGTAGGGAGTATTTGGGTCCACCATAGCAATCAGCCCCAGCATTTT.

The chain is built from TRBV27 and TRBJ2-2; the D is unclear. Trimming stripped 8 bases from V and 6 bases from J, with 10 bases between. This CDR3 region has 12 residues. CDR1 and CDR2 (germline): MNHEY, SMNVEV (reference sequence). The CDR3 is CASRTPAGELFF. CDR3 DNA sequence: TGTGCCAGCCGAACTCCCGCCGGGGAGCTGTTTTTT.

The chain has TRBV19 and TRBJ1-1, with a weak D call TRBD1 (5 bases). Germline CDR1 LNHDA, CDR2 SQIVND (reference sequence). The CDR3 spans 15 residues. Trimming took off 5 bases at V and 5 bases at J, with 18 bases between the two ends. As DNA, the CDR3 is TGTGCCAGTAGTCCCCCGGGGGGGTGGGGGACTGAAGCTTTCTTT. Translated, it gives CASSPPGGWGTEAFF.

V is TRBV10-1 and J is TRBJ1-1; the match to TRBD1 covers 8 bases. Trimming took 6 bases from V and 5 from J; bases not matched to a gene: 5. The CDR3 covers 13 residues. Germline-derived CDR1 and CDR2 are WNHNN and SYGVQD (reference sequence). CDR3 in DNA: TGCGCCAGCAGGGACAGGGTGGAGACTGAAGCTTTCTTT. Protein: CASRDRVETEAFF.

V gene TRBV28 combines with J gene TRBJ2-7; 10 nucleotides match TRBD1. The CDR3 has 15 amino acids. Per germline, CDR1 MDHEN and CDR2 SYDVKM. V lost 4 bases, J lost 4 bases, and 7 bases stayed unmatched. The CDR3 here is CASSYPDRGKYEQYF. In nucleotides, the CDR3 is TGTGCCAGCAGTTACCCGGACAGGGGGAAGTACGAGCAGTACTTC.